This T cell receptor beta chain was observed in a study of blood T cell repertoires in COVID-19 (dated by TCRdb to the early 2020s). Regarding the study in general: Samples from collaborators originated in the United States, Italy and Spain and spanned both the acute and convalescent phases of COVID-19. The repertoires were released in a freely available public database meant as a resource for research on the immune response to SARS-CoV-2. The prospective study material was composed of cDNA or gDNA derived from T cells, B-cell-depleted T cells, or PBMCs. A de-identified subject ID, COVID-19 status, age in years and sex were almost always included in the sample metadata. Where available, HLA class I and class II types were taken from metadata supplied by the sample provider and were not determined by assay-based typing. Deeply sampled blood TCRbeta repertoires from subjects exposed to, actively infected with, or recovered from COVID-19 were included in the dataset. Samples were obtained from the ongoing ImmuneRACE study (first 160 participants) and from 1,200 or so subjects provided by 6 global collaborators.

The immunoSEQ Assay, a bias-controlled multiplex PCR, was used to amplify TCRbeta CDR3 regions from genomic DNA. On the study's bioinformatics: The number of nucleated cells in each sample was estimated from the amplification of reference gene primers within the assay. Sequence reads were collapsed and filtered to measure the absolute abundance of every unique TCRbeta CDR3 rearrangement. For each sample, productive Simpson clonality was calculated as the square root of Simpson's diversity index across productive rearrangements. TCRdb stores this immuneACCESS table with in-frame sequences only. Part of the clones is absent; in the studies checked, under half of the shortfall reflects unresolved V genes, and no reason is known for the rest. V and J calls and clone size follow that table, whereas D and trimming were derived from the DNA. The sample table lists over 45,000 clones, about 91% of them with a count of one. The top ten clones comprise roughly 3.9% of the sample.

Regarding this clone: Its recognized antigen is unknown. Base qualities were left out, and no much larger clone turns up one base away.

One collaborating source in Seattle enrolled patients while the patients were actively infected and followed the patients over time throughout the course of disease. Collaborating institutions collected whole blood in K2EDTA tubes following their own protocols. For TCRbeta analysis, collaborators shipped samples as frozen whole blood, isolated PBMCs, or DNA extracted from either of those sample types. Study-wide conclusions, independent of this receptor: Clinical and demographic metadata were provided uncurated, with the amount varying by source and participant.

CDR1 and CDR2 are drawn from the germline V gene (reference sequence): MNHEY, SMNVEV. After removal of 5 bases from V and 6 bases from J, the junction retains 9 bases not matched to a gene. From cysteine to phenylalanine, the CDR3 is 15 amino acids long. The only DNA kept is the CDR3, 45 bases in frame from the first base. Sequenced input: peripheral blood. The rearrangement joined TRBV27 to TRBJ1-5; 8 nucleotides in the junction match TRBD1. This receptor was taken from a man aged 35 to 55 with COVID-19, enrolled during active disease. The encoded CDR3 is CASSPDRGVGQPQHF. Read as DNA, the sequence is TGTGCCAGCAGTCCAGACAGGGGTGTAGGTCAGCCCCAGCATTTT.